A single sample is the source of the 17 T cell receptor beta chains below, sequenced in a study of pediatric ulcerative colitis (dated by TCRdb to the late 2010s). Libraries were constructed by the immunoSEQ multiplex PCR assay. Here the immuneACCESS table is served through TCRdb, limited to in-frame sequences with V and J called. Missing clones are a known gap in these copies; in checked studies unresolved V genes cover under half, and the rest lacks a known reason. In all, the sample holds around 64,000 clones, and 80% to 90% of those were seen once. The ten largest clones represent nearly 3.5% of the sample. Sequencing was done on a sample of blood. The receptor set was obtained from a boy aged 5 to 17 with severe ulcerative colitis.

CDR3 DNA sequence: TGTGCCATCAGTGAGCCAGATAAACAGTTTAACTATGGCTACACCTTC. It is translated as CAISEPDKQFNYGYTF. The chain has TRBV10-3 and TRBJ1-2; D remains unclear. Germline V lookup: CDR1 ENHRY, CDR2 SYGVKD. This CDR3 spans 16 amino acids. V was trimmed by 2 bases and J by 1 base, leaving 14 bases between them.

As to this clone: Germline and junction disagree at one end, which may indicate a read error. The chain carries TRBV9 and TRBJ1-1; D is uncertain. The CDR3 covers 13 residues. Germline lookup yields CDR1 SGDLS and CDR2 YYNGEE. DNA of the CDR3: TGTGCCAGCAGCGTAACTGGGAACACTGAAACTTTCTTT. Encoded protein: CASSVTGNTETFF.

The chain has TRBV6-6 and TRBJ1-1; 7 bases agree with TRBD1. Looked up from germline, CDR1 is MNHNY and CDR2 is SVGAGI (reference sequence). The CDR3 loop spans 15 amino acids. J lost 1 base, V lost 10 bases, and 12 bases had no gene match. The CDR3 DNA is TGTGCCACCAGACACCCAGGGGGACCGAACACTGAAGCTTTCTTT. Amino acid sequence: CATRHPGGPNTEAFF.

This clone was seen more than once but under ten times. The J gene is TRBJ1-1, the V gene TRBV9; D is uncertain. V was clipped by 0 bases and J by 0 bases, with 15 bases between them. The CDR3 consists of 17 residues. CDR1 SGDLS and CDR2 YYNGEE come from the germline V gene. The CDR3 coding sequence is TGTGCCAGCAGCGTAGTTGGAGGAGGGCCCCTGAACACTGAAGCTTTCTTT. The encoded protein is CASSVVGGGPLNTEAFF.

CDR3 amino acids: CASSLLNGNSGNTIYF. The DNA of the CDR3 is TGCGCCAGCAGCTTACTCAACGGGAACTCTGGAAACACCATATATTTT. This rearrangement joins TRBV5-1 to TRBJ1-3; D is unclear. The V gene's germline CDR1 is SGHRS and CDR2 YFSETQ. The ends were cut back, 2 bases at V and 0 bases at J, with 12 bases in the middle. The CDR3 runs to 16 residues.

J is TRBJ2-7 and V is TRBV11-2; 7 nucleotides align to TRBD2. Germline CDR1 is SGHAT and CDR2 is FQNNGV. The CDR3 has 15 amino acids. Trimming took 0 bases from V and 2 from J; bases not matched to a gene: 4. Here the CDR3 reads CASSLDRDYPYEQYF. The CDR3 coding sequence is TGTGCCAGCAGCTTAGACCGGGACTACCCCTACGAGCAGTACTTC.

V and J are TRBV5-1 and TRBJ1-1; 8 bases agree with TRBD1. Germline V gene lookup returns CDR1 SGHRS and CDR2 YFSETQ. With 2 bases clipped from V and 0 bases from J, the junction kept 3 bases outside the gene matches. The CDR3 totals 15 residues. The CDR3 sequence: CASSFGQGMNTEAFF. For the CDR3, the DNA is TGCGCCAGCAGCTTCGGACAGGGAATGAACACTGAAGCTTTCTTT.

The CDR3 reads CASSESVGQGYNEQFF. CDR3 bases: TGCGCCAGCAGTGAGTCGGTCGGACAGGGATACAATGAGCAGTTCTTC. The chain recombines TRBV10-1 with TRBJ2-1; 8 bases are a match to TRBD1. This CDR3 comprises 16 residues. V lost 0 bases to trimming and J lost 4 bases; unmatched junction nucleotides: 5. Looked up from germline, CDR1 is WNHNN and CDR2 is SYGVQD (reference sequence).

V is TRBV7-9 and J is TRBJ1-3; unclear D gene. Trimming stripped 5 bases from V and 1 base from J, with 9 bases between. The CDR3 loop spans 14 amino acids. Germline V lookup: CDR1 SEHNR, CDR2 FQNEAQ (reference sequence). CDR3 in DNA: TGTGCCAGCAGCCTTCCGGGGTCTGGAAACACCATATATTTT. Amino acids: CASSLPGSGNTIYF.

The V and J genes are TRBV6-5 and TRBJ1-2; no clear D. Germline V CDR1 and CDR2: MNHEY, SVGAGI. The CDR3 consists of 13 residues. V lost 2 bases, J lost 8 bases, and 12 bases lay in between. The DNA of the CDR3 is TGTGCCAGCAGTTACGGGGAGAGTGTAGGCTACACCTTC. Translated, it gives CASSYGESVGYTF.

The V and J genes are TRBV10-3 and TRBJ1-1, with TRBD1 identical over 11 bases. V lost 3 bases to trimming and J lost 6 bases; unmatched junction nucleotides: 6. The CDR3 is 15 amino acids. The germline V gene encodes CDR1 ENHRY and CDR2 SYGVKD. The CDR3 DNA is TGTGCCATCAGTGATAGGGGACAGGGGGTACCTGAAGCTTTCTTT. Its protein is CAISDRGQGVPEAFF.

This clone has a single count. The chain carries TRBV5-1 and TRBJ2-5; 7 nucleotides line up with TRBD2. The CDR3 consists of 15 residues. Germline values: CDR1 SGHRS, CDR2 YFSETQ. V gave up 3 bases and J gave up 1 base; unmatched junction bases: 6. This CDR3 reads CASSSPGRGQETQYF. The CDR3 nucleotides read TGCGCCAGCAGCTCGCCGGGGAGGGGCCAAGAGACCCAGTACTTC.

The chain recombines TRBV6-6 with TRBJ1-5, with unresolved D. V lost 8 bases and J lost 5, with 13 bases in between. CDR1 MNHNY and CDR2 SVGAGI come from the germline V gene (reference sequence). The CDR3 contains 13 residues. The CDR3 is CASHSFADQPQHF. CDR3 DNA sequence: TGTGCCAGCCATTCATTCGCCGATCAGCCCCAGCATTTT.

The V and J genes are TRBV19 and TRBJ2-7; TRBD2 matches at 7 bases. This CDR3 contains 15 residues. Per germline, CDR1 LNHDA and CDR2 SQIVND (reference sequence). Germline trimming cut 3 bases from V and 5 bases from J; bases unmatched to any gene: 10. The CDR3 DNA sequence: TGTGCCAGTAGTATTGGACAACGGGGGACTAACGAGCAGTACTTC. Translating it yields CASSIGQRGTNEQYF.

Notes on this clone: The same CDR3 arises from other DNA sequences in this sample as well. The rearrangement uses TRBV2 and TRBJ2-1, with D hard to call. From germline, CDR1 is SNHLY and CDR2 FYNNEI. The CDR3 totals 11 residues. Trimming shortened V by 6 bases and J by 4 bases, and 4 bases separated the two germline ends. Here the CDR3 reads CASSPYNEQFF. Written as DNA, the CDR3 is TGTGCCAGCAGCCCATACAATGAGCAGTTCTTC.

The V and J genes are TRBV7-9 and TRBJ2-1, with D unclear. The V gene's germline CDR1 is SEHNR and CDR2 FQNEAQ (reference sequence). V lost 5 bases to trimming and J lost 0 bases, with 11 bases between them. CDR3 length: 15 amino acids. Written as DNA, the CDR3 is TGTGCCAGCAGCCAGGCGCTACCCTCCTACAATGAGCAGTTCTTC. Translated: CASSQALPSYNEQFF.

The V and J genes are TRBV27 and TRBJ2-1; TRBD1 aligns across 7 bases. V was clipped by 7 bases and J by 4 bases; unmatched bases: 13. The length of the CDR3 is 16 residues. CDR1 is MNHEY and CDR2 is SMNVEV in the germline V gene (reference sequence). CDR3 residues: CASTPGGGRGYNEQFF. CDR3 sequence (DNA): TGTGCCAGCACCCCTGGTGGGGGCAGGGGGTACAATGAGCAGTTCTTC.